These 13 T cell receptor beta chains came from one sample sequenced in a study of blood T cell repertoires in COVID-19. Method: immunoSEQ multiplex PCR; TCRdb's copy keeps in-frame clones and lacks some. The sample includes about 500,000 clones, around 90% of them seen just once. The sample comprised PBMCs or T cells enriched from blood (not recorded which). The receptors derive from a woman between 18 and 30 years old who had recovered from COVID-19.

CDR3 DNA: TGTGCCAGCTCACCATATCAGGGGTCGAACGGGCCCCAGCATTTT. Translation gives CASSPYQGSNGPQHF. The J gene is TRBJ1-5, the V gene TRBV18, with TRBD1 as a possible D gene (6 bases). The V and J ends lost 2 bases and 9 bases respectively, with 17 bases between them. Germline assignment: CDR1 KGHSH and CDR2 LQKENI. CDR3 length equals 15 residues.

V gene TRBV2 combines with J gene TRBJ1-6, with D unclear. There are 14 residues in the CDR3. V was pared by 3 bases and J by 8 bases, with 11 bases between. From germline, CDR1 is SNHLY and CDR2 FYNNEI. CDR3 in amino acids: CASSDGWGDSPLHF. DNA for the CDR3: TGTGCCAGCAGTGACGGATGGGGAGATTCACCCCTCCACTTT.

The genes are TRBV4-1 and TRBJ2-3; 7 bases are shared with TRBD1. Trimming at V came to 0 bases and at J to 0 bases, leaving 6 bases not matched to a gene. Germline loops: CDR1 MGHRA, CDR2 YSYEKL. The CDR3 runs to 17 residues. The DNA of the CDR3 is TGCGCCAGCAGCCAAGATTACAGGGGCTTAAGCACAGATACGCAGTATTTT. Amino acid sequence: CASSQDYRGLSTDTQYF.

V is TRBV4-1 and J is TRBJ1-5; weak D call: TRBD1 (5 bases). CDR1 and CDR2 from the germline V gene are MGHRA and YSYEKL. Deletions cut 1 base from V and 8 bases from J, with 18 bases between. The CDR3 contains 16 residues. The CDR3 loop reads CASSQGRGDGLKPQHF. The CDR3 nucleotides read TGCGCCAGCAGCCAAGGGCGGGGGGACGGTTTGAAGCCCCAGCATTTT.

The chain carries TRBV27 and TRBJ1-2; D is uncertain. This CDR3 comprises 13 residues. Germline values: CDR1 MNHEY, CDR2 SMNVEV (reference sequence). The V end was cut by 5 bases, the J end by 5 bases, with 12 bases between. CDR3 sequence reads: CASSAGNSYGYTF. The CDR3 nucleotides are TGTGCCAGCAGTGCAGGAAATTCTTATGGCTACACCTTC.

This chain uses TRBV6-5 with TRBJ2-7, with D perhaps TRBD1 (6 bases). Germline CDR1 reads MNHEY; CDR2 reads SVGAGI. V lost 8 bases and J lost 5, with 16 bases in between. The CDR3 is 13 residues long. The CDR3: CASYSGQSDEQYF. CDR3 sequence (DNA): TGTGCCAGCTACTCCGGACAGTCCGACGAGCAGTACTTC.

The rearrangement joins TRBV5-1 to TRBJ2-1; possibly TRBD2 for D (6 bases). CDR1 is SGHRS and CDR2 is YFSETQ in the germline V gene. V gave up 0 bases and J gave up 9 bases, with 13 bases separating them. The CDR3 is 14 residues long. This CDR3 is CASSLAGGDGEQFF. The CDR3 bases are TGCGCCAGCAGCTTGGCCGGCGGGGACGGTGAGCAGTTCTTC.

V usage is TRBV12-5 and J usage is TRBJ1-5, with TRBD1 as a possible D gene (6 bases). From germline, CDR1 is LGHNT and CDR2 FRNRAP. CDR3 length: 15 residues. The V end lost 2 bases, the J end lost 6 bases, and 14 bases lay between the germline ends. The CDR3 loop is CASGLYSGGTQPQHF. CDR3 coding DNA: TGTGCTAGTGGTTTGTACAGTGGGGGCACTCAGCCCCAGCATTTT.

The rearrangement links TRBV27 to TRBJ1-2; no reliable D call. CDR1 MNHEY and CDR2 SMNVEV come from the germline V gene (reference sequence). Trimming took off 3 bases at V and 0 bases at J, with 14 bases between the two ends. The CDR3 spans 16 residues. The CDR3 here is CASSFSRVHSNYGYTF. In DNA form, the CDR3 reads TGTGCCAGCAGTTTCTCCCGAGTGCATTCTAACTATGGCTACACCTTC.

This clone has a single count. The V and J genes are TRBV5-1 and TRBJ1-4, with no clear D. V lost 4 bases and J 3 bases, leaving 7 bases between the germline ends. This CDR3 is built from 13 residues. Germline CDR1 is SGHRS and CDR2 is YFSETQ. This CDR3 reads CASSIDSNEKLFF. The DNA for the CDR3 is TGCGCCAGCAGCATCGACTCTAATGAAAAACTGTTTTTT.

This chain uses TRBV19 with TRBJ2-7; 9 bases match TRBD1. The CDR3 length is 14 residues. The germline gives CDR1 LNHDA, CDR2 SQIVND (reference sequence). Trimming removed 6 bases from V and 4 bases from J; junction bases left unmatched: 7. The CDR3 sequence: CASSARDRVYEQYF. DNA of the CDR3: TGTGCCAGTAGCGCCAGGGACAGGGTTTACGAGCAGTACTTC.

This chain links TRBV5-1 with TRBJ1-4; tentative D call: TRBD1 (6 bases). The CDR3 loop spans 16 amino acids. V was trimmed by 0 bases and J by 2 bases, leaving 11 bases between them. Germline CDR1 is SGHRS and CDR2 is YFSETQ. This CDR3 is CASSLGQGTTNEKLFF. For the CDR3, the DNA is TGCGCCAGCAGCTTGGGGCAGGGGACGACTAATGAAAAACTGTTTTTT.

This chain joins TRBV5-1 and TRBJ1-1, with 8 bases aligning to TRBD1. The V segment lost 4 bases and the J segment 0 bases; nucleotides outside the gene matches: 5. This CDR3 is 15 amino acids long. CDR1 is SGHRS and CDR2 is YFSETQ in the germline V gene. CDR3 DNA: TGCGCCAGCAGCCTGACAGGGGCCCTGAACACTGAAGCTTTCTTT. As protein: CASSLTGALNTEAFF. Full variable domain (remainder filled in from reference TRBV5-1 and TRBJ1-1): KAGVTQTPRYLIKTRGQQVTLSCSPISGHRSVSWYQQTPGQGLQFLFEYFSETQRNKGNFPGRFSGRQFSNSRSEMNVSTLELGDSALYLCASSLTGALNTEAFFGQGTRLTVV.